Described below is a single TCR beta chain sequence and its context. The antigen is not known. The entry originates in a study of follicular helper T cells after annual influenza vaccination. Study details: Across the 2013-2014, 2014-2015 and 2015-2016 vaccination seasons, some subjects were resampled.

Germline V CDR1 and CDR2: MNHEY, SVGAGI. The CDR3 runs 13 residues. Deletions cut 2 bases from V and 4 bases from J, with 8 bases between. Specified time point: 2013-2014 season, 7 days after vaccination. Blood volume per time point ranged from about 40 to 100 mL. Repertoires were generated with immunoSEQ multiplex PCR, while TCRdb's copy carries only in-frame clones and drops some. The sample shows roughly 9,900 clones, 65% to 85% of them seen only once. Study-wide results and limits: ICOS-CD38- cTfh most often held earlier Day 7 ICOS+CD38+ clones. Plasmablast frequency change correlated with clonality change in ICOS+CD38+ cTfh.

The receptor was derived from an adult who received the influenza vaccine. Sequences were derived from CXCR5- memory CD4+ T cells sorted from blood, sampled 7 days after influenza vaccination. The rearrangement uses TRBV6-5 and TRBJ1-2, with D perhaps matching TRBD1 (5 bases). CDR3 protein: CASSYGRAYGYTF. CDR3 DNA: TGTGCCAGCAGTTACGGCAGGGCCTATGGCTACACCTTC.